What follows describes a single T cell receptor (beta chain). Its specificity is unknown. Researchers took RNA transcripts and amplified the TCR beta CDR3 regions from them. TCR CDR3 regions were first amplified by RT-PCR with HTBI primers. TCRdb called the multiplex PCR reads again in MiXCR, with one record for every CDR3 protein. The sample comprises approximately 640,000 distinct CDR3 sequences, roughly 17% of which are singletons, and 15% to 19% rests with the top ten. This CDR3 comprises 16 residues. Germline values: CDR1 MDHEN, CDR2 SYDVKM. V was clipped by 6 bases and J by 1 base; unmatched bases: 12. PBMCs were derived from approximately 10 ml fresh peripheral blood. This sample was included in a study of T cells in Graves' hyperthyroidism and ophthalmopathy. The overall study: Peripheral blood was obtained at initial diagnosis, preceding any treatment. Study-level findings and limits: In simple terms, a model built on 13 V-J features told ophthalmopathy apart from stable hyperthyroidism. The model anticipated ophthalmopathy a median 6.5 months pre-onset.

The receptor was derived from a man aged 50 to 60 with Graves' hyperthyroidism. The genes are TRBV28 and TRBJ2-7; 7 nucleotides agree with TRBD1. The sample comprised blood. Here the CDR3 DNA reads TGTGCCAGCAGCATCGGGGACAGCAAATTATCCTACGAGCAGTACTTC. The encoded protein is CASSIGDSKLSYEQYF.